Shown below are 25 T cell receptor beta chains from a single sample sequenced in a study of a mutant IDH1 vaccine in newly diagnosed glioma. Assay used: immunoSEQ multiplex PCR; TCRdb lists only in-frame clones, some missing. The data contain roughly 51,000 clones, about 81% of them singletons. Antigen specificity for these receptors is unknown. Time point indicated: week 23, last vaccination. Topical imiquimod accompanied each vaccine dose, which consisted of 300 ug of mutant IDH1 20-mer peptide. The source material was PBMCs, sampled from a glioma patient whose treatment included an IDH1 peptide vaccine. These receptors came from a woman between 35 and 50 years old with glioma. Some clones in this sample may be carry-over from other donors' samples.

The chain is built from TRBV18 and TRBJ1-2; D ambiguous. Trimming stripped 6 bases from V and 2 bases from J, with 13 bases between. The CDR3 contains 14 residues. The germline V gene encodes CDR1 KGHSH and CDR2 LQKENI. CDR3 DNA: TGTGCCAGCTCCGGGCCCGGAAACAACTATGGCTACACCTTC. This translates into CASSGPGNNYGYTF.

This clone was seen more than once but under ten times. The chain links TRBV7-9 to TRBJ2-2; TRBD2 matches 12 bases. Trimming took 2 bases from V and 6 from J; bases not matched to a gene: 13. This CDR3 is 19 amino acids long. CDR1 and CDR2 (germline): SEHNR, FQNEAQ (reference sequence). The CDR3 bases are TGTGCCAGCAGCTTACGGCTAGCGGGGGGGCCTTTATCGGCCGGGGAGCTGTTTTTT. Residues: CASSLRLAGGPLSAGELFF.

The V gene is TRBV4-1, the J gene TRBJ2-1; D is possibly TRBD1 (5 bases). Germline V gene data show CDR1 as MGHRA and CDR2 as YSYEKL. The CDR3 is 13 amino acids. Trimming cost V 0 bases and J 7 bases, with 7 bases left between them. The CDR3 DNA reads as TGCGCCAGCAGCCAAGACAGGGTGAATGAGCAGTTCTTC. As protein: CASSQDRVNEQFF.

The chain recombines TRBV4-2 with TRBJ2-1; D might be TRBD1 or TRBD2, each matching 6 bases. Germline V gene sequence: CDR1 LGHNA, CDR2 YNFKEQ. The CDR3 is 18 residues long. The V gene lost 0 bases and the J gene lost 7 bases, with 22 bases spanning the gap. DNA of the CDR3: TGTGCCAGCAGCCAAGATCACCAGGCTCCGAGGGGGGAAAATGAGCAGTTCTTC. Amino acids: CASSQDHQAPRGENEQFF.

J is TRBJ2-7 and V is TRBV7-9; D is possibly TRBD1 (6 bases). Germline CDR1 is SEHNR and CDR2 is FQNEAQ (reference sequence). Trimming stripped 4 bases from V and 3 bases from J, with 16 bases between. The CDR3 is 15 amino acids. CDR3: CASSSEDRIYYEQYF. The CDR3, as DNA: TGTGCCAGCAGCTCAGAGGACAGAATCTACTACGAGCAGTACTTC.

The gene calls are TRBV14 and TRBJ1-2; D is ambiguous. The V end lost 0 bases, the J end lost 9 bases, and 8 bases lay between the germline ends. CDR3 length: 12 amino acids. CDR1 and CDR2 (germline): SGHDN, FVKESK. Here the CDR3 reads CASSQDGRRYTF. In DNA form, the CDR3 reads TGTGCCAGCAGCCAAGATGGCCGGCGCTACACCTTC.

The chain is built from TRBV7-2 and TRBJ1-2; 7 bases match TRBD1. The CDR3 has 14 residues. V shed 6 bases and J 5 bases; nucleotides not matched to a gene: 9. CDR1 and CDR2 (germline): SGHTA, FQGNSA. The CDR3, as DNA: TGTGCCAGCAGACCCGGGACAGAGTGGTATGGCTACACCTTC. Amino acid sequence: CASRPGTEWYGYTF.

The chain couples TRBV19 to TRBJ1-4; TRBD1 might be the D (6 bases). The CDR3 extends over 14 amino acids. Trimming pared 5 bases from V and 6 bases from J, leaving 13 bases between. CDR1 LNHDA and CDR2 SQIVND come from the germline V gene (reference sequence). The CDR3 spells CASSPGVLDEKLFF. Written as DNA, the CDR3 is TGTGCCAGTAGTCCAGGGGTCCTGGATGAAAAACTGTTTTTT.

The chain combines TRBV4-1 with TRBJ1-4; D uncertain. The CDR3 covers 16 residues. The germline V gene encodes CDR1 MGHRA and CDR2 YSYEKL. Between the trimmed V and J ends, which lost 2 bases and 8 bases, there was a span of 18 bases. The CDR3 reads CASSQNHGPGEEKLFF. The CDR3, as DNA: TGCGCCAGCAGCCAAAACCACGGACCGGGTGAAGAAAAACTGTTTTTT.

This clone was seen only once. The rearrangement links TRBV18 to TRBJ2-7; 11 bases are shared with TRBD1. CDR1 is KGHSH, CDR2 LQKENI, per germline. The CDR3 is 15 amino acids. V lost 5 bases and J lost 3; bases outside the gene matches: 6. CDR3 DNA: TGTGCCAGCTCAGGAGCCGGGACAGGGGGCTACGAGCAGTACTTC. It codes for CASSGAGTGGYEQYF.

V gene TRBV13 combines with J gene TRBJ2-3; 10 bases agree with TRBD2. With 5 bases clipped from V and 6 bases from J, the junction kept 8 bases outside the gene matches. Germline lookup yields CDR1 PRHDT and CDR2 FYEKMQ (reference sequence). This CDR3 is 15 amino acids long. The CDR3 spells CASSQRGGRGDTQYF. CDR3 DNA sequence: TGTGCCAGCAGCCAGCGGGGGGGGCGTGGGGATACGCAGTATTTT.

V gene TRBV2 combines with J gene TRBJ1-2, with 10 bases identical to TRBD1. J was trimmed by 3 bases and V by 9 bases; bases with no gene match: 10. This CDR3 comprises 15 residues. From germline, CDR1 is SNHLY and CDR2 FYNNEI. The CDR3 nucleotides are TGTGCCAGTACCGGGACAGGGGAGGGGGACTATGGCTACACCTTC. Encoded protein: CASTGTGEGDYGYTF.

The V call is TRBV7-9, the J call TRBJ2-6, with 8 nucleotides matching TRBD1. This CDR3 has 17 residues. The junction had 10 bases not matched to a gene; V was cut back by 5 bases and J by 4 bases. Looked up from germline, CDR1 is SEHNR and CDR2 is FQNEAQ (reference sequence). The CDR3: CASSPKTGEAGANVLTF. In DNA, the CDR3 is TGTGCCAGCAGCCCCAAGACAGGGGAGGCAGGGGCCAACGTCCTGACTTTC.

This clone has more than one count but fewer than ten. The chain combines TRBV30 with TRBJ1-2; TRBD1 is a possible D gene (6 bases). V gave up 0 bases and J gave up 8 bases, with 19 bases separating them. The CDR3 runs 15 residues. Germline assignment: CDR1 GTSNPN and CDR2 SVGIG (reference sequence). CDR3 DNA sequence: TGTGCCTGGAGTGTATTCTCGACAGGCAGTTTCGGCTACACCTTC. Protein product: CAWSVFSTGSFGYTF.

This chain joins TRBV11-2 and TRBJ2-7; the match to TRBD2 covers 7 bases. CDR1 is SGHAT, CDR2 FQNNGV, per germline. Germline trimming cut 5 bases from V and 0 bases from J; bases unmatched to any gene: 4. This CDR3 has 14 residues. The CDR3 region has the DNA TGTGCCAGCAGCACTAGCGTACCCTCCTACGAGCAGTACTTC. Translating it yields CASSTSVPSYEQYF. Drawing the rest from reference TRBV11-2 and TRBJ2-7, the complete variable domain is EAGVAQSPRYKIIEKRQSVAFWCNPISGHATLYWYQQILGQGPKLLIQFQNNGVVDDSQLPKDRFSAERLKGVDSTLKIQPAKLEDSAVYLCASSTSVPSYEQYFGPGTRLTVT.

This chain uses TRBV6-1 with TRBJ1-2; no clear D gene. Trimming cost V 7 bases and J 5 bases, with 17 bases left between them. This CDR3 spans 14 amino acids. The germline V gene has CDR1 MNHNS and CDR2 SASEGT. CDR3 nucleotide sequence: TGTGCCAGCACCGCCAATGGAGTAATTTATGGCTACACCTTC. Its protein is CASTANGVIYGYTF.

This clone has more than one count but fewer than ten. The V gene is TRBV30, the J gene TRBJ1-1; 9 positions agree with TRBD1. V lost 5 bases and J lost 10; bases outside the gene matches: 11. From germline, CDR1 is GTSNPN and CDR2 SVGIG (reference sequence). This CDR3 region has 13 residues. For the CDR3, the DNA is TGTGCCTGGTCTACAGGGGGCGTCAGGGGAGCTTTCTTT. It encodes CAWSTGGVRGAFF.

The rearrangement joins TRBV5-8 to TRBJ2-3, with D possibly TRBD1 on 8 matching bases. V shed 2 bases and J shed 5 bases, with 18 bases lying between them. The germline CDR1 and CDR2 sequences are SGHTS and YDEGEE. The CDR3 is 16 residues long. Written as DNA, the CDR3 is TGTGCCAGCAGCTTCCGGGGGGTTACAGGGGGAGATACGCAGTATTTT. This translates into CASSFRGVTGGDTQYF.

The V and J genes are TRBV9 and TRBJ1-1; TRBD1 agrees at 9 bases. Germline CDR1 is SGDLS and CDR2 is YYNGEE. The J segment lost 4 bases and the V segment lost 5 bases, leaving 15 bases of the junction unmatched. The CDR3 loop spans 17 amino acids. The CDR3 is CASRPRTGEDVTTEAFF. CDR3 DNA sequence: TGTGCCAGCAGGCCGAGGACAGGGGAGGACGTGACCACTGAAGCTTTCTTT.

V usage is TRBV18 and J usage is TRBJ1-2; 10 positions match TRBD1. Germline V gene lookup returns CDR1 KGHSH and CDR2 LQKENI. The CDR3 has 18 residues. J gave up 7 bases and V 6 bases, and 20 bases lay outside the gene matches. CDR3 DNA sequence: TGTGCCAGCTCGCCTCTGACCATCGGGACAGGGGAGGTGCGTGGCTACACCTTC. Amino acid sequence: CASSPLTIGTGEVRGYTF.

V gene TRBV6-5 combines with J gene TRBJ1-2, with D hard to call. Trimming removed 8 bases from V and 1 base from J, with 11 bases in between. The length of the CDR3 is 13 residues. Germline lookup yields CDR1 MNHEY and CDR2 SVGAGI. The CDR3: CASRPGFNYGYTF. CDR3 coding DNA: TGTGCCAGCCGGCCGGGGTTTAACTATGGCTACACCTTC.

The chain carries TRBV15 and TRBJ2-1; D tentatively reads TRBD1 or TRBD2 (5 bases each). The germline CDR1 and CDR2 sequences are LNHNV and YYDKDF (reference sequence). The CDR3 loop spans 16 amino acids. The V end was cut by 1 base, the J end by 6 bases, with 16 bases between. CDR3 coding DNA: TGTGCCACCAGCAGAGCCGGGACCGTGGGGCTCAATGAGCAGTTCTTC. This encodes CATSRAGTVGLNEQFF.

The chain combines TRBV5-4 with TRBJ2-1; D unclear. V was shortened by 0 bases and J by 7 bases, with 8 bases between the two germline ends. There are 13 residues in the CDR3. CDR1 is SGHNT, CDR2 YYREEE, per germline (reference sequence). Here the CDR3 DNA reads TGTGCCAGCAGCTTGGAAGACGGGAATGAGCAGTTCTTC. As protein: CASSLEDGNEQFF.

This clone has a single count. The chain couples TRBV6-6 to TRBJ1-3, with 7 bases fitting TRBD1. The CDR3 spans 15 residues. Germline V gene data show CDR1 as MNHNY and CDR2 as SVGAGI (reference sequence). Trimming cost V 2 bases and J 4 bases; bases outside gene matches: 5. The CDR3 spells CASSYQGGRGNTIYF. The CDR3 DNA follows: TGTGCCAGCAGTTACCAAGGGGGCAGAGGAAACACCATATATTTT.

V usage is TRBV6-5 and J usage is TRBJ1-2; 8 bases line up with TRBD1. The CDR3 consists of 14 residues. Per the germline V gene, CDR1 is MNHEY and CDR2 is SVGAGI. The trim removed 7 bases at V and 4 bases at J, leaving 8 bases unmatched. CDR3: CASTPDRGGYGYTF. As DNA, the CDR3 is TGTGCCAGCACCCCAGACAGGGGAGGCTATGGCTACACCTTC.